The 30 T cell receptor beta chains below come from one sample, sequenced in a study of molecular identifiers for immune sequencing clone quantification. TCRdb recomputed calls from the PCR reads with MiXCR, one row per CDR3 protein. The sample includes more than 50,000 distinct CDR3 sequences, roughly a fifth seen only once; the top ten take 1.4%. Material: naive CD8+ T cells from blood, with Jurkat cell RNA spiked in. Subset noted: FACS-sorted CD8+CD4-CCR7+CD45RA+ naive T cells. These receptors all stem from a human donor in good health. Some libraries in this study had Jurkat cell RNA spiked in.

This clonotype showed up just a few times. The chain has TRBV2 and TRBJ2-3; D is perhaps TRBD1 (5 bases). Looked up from germline, CDR1 is SNHLY and CDR2 is FYNNEI. Trimming cost V 7 bases and J 6 bases, with 23 bases left between them. The CDR3 length is 16 residues. CDR3 loop: CASTDPQGRVGDTQYF. The CDR3, as DNA: TGTGCCAGCACCGACCCGCAGGGCAGGGTTGGGGATACGCAGTATTTT. The whole variable domain, filled in from reference TRBV2 and TRBJ2-3, reads EPEVTQTPSHQVTQMGQEVILRCVPISNHLYFYWYRQILGQKVEFLVSFYNNEISEKSEIFDDQFSVERPDGSNFTLKIRSTKLEDSAMYFCASTDPQGRVGDTQYFGPGTRLTVL.

Only a few counts were recorded for this clonotype. The junction departs from germline at one end; a sequencing error may be responsible. V gene TRBV5-1 combines with J gene TRBJ2-4; tentative D call: TRBD1 (5 bases). Germline CDR1 and CDR2: SGHRS and YFSETQ. The CDR3 runs 16 residues. For the CDR3, the DNA is TGCGCCAGCAGCTTTTTCCAGGGAATAGCCAAAAAAATTCAGTACTTC. As protein: CASSFFQGIAKKIQYF.

The chain links TRBV6-6 to TRBJ1-5; D might be TRBD1 (6 bases). There are 16 residues in the CDR3. V was cut by 0 bases and J by 6 bases, with 15 bases left in between. CDR1 MNHNY and CDR2 SVGAGI come from the germline V gene (reference sequence). CDR3 loop: CASSYSNQGFAQPQHF. The CDR3 region has the DNA TGTGCCAGCAGTTACTCGAATCAGGGGTTCGCTCAGCCCCAGCATTTT.

This clonotype has only a few counts. This rearrangement joins TRBV24-1 to TRBJ2-2, with D tentatively TRBD1 (6 bases). The CDR3 runs 14 residues. V gave up 12 bases and J gave up 5 bases, with 18 bases separating them. Germline loops: CDR1 KGHDR, CDR2 SFDVKD. For the CDR3, the DNA is TGTGCCGCCTCGCCGGGACACAATACCGGGGAGCTGTTTTTT. This gives the protein CAASPGHNTGELFF.

Concerning this clonotype: With a much larger clone just one base away, this may be a read error. The chain is built from TRBV27 and TRBJ1-1; weak D call: TRBD1 (5 bases). The germline V gene has CDR1 MNHEY and CDR2 SMNVEV (reference sequence). This CDR3 has 13 amino acids. CDR3 loop: CAGSLTGTVEAFF. CDR3 coding DNA: TGTGCCGGCAGTTTAACCGGGACCGTAGAAGCTTTCTTT.

This clonotype was counted at least ten times. The chain carries TRBV6-1 and TRBJ1-2; D may be TRBD1 (5 bases). The CDR3 sequence is 14 residues long. Germline assignment: CDR1 MNHNS and CDR2 SASEGT. V lost 3 bases to trimming and J lost 4 bases, with 12 bases between them. For the CDR3, the DNA is TGTGCCAGCAGTGATATTGCAGGGCTCTATGGCTACACCTTC. This translates into CASSDIAGLYGYTF.

This clonotype was counted many times. This chain uses TRBV28 with TRBJ2-6, with 8 bases that match TRBD1. Germline-derived CDR1 and CDR2 are MDHEN and SYDVKM. CDR3 length: 17 amino acids. V shed 8 bases, J shed 4 bases, and the junction held 13 bases outside the gene matches. The DNA for the CDR3 is TGTGCCAGCGCACTAACAGGGGGACTGTCGGGGGCCAACGTCCTGACTTTC. Translated, it gives CASALTGGLSGANVLTF.

A word on this clonotype: This sequence may be a read error, since a much larger clone differs from it by one base. The chain carries TRBV29-1 and TRBJ2-7; no reliable D call. V was shortened by 8 bases and J by 3 bases, with 14 bases between the two germline ends. Germline V lookup: CDR1 SQVTM, CDR2 ANQGSEA. The CDR3 consists of 12 residues. CDR3 coding DNA: TGCAGCACGGTCGGAGTGGACTACGAGCAGTACTTC. It codes for CSTVGVDYEQYF.

This clonotype occurred a few times. The gene calls are TRBV10-2 and TRBJ2-7; a possible D gene is TRBD2 (5 bases). V was cut by 2 bases and J by 3 bases, with 5 bases left in between. The CDR3 extends over 12 amino acids. Germline values: CDR1 WSHSY, CDR2 SAAADI. CDR3 sequence reads: CASSERDYEQYF. The CDR3 DNA reads TGCGCCAGCAGTGAGCGGGACTACGAGCAGTACTTC.

Only a few counts were recorded for this clonotype. V gene TRBV12-5 combines with J gene TRBJ2-7; D may match TRBD1 or TRBD2 (5 bases each). The CDR3 loop spans 17 amino acids. CDR1 is LGHNT and CDR2 is FRNRAP in the germline V gene. The germline V and J ends were trimmed by 1 base and 0 bases, with 16 bases remaining between them. The CDR3 DNA sequence: TGTGCTAGTGGTTTGGAACCCCGTTGGGGGAGCTCCTACGAGCAGTACTTC. It codes for CASGLEPRWGSSYEQYF.

This clonotype was picked up many times. The V and J genes are TRBV4-3 and TRBJ2-1, with unresolved D. The V gene's germline CDR1 is LGHNA and CDR2 YSLEER. V was pared by 1 base and J by 0 bases, with 10 bases between. This CDR3 is 16 amino acids long. The CDR3: CASSQVWVSSYNEQFF. The CDR3 nucleotides read TGCGCCAGCAGCCAAGTTTGGGTTAGCTCCTACAATGAGCAGTTCTTC.

About this clonotype itself: A much larger clone sits a single nucleotide away, making a read error possible. The chain carries TRBV7-9 and TRBJ2-7, with a weak D call TRBD1 (6 bases). CDR1 and CDR2 (germline): SEHNR, FQNEAQ (reference sequence). Trimming pared 4 bases from V and 3 bases from J, leaving 22 bases between. The CDR3 loop spans 17 amino acids. CDR3 bases: TGTGCCAGCAGCTCGGCCCCCGGGGCAGGGGTTTTCTACGAGCAGTACTTC. Residues: CASSSAPGAGVFYEQYF.

Many counts were recorded for this clonotype. The genes are TRBV7-8 and TRBJ2-6, with unresolved D. The ends were cut back, 11 bases at V and 0 bases at J, with 17 bases in the middle. Germline loops: CDR1 SGHVS, CDR2 FQNEAQ. This CDR3 has 16 amino acids. The CDR3 nucleotides read TGTGCCGGAACCACACCCCGGGTCTCTGGGGCCAACGTCCTGACTTTC. Its protein is CAGTTPRVSGANVLTF.

The table lists this clonotype with many counts. The CDR3 bases are TGTGCCAGCTCACCCGAACCGGGACAATCATGGGGCTACACCTTC. It codes for CASSPEPGQSWGYTF. The chain joins TRBV18 to TRBJ1-2, with D possibly TRBD1 on 6 matching bases. Trimming left V 3 bases short and J 8 bases short, with 19 bases between. The CDR3 totals 15 residues. Per the germline V gene, CDR1 is KGHSH and CDR2 is LQKENI.

This clonotype has ten or more counts. The chain joins TRBV20-1 to TRBJ2-6; tentatively, D is TRBD1 (5 bases). The CDR3 consists of 15 residues. V lost 6 bases and J 2 bases, leaving 14 bases between the germline ends. The germline V gene has CDR1 DFQATT and CDR2 SNEGSKA (reference sequence). The CDR3 here is CSAGRVPAGANVLTF. The CDR3 DNA sequence: TGCAGTGCGGGCAGGGTCCCGGCTGGGGCCAACGTCCTGACTTTC.

The chain carries TRBV27 and TRBJ2-7; no clear D. This CDR3 has 15 amino acids. Germline CDR1 and CDR2: MNHEY and SMNVEV (reference sequence). The V end lost 6 bases, the J end lost 2 bases, and 17 bases lay between the germline ends. This chain's CDR3 is CASRPLRAATYEQYF. In nucleotides, the CDR3 is TGTGCCAGCAGACCCCTTAGGGCGGCTACCTACGAGCAGTACTTC.

This clonotype was counted a few times. The rearrangement uses TRBV14 and TRBJ2-7; 9 bases fit TRBD1. Germline V gene data show CDR1 as SGHDN and CDR2 as FVKESK. V shed 4 bases and J 4 bases; nucleotides not matched to a gene: 8. The CDR3 has 15 residues. The CDR3 sequence is CASSPAGTGWYEQYF. DNA of the CDR3: TGTGCCAGCAGCCCCGCTGGGACAGGGTGGTACGAGCAGTACTTC.

This clonotype was counted ten times or more. The chain has TRBV27 and TRBJ1-1, with 9 positions matching TRBD1. Losses at the gene ends were 3 bases for V and 4 bases for J; bases not matched to a gene: 9. Germline loops: CDR1 MNHEY, CDR2 SMNVEV (reference sequence). The CDR3 totals 16 residues. The CDR3 coding sequence is TGTGCCAGCAGTTTTTTTACGCCGACAGGGGGCACTGAAGCTTTCTTT. This sequence encodes CASSFFTPTGGTEAFF.

This clonotype has more than one count but fewer than ten. The V call is TRBV7-3, the J call TRBJ2-3; no definite D call. CDR1 is SGHTA, CDR2 FQGTGA, per germline. The CDR3 consists of 15 residues. Trimming removed 1 base from V and 1 base from J, with 9 bases in between. The CDR3 DNA follows: TGTGCCAGCAGCTTAATAGGTGGGGGCACAGATACGCAGTATTTT. This codes for CASSLIGGGTDTQYF.

This clonotype has a count of ten or more. This rearrangement joins TRBV25-1 to TRBJ1-6; D is uncertain. V was shortened by 4 bases and J by 2 bases, with 12 bases between the two germline ends. Germline V gene data show CDR1 as MGHDK and CDR2 as SYGVNS. This CDR3 is built from 16 residues. The chain's CDR3 is CASSGPGLPYNSPLHF. For the CDR3, the DNA is TGTGCCAGCAGTGGACCGGGCTTGCCCTATAATTCACCCCTCCACTTT.

This clonotype has a count of ten or more. The chain employs TRBV3-1 and TRBJ2-2, with no clear D. Germline loops: CDR1 LGHDT, CDR2 YNNKEL (reference sequence). CDR3 size: 15 residues. The ends were cut back, 5 bases at V and 0 bases at J, with 10 bases in the middle. CDR3 in amino acids: CASSSTTTNTGELFF. CDR3 nucleotide sequence: TGTGCCAGCAGCTCTACGACAACGAACACCGGGGAGCTGTTTTTT.

V and J are TRBV6-5 and TRBJ1-1; 7 bases match TRBD1. The CDR3 loop spans 14 amino acids. Trimming removed 8 bases from V and 1 base from J; junction bases left unmatched: 7. Looked up from germline, CDR1 is MNHEY and CDR2 is SVGAGI. The CDR3: CASWETGWNTEAFF. The CDR3 coding sequence is TGTGCCAGCTGGGAGACAGGGTGGAACACTGAAGCTTTCTTT.

This clonotype appeared many times. The gene calls are TRBV28 and TRBJ2-1; possibly TRBD2 for D (6 bases). Trimming removed 3 bases at V and 4 bases at J, with 13 bases between. The germline CDR1 and CDR2 sequences are MDHEN and SYDVKM. This CDR3 is built from 15 residues. Here the CDR3 reads CASSFPRAGYNEQFF. As DNA, the CDR3 is TGTGCCAGCAGTTTCCCAAGGGCGGGGTACAATGAGCAGTTCTTC.

The rearrangement uses TRBV6-5 and TRBJ2-7; 8 bases align to TRBD2. In germline, CDR1 is MNHEY, CDR2 SVGAGI. The CDR3 extends over 16 amino acids. V was pared by 3 bases and J by 4 bases, with 11 bases of the junction left unmatched. The CDR3 region is CASSYSAGLVKYEQYF. The CDR3 nucleotides read TGTGCCAGCAGTTATTCAGCGGGACTAGTAAAGTACGAGCAGTACTTC.

This clonotype was detected many times. The V and J genes are TRBV9 and TRBJ2-7, with 8 bases that match TRBD1. CDR3 length: 15 residues. Germline lookup yields CDR1 SGDLS and CDR2 YYNGEE. The J segment lost 7 bases and the V segment lost 3 bases, leaving 12 bases of the junction unmatched. CDR3 bases: TGTGCCAGCAGCGCGGTACAGGGGGGATCGGGAGAGCAGTACTTC. This translates into CASSAVQGGSGEQYF. Variable domain in full (rest from reference TRBV9 and TRBJ2-7): DSGVTQTPKHLITATGQRVTLRCSPRSGDLSVYWYQQSLDQGLQFLIQYYNGEERAKGNILERFSAQQFPDLHSELNLSSLELGDSALYFCASSAVQGGSGEQYFGPGTRLTVT.

This clonotype was counted between two and nine times. The CDR3 reads CASSKGPFPNEQFF. DNA of the CDR3: TGTGCCAGCAGCAAAGGACCCTTCCCCAATGAGCAGTTCTTC. J is TRBJ2-1 and V is TRBV27; the D is unclear. V lost 6 bases, J lost 6 bases, and 15 bases lay in between. Germline V gene sequence: CDR1 MNHEY, CDR2 SMNVEV (reference sequence). The CDR3 contains 14 residues.

CDR3 coding DNA: TGTGCCAGCAGTTTAGTCCGGGACCCGATTAATGAGCAGTTCTTC. Its protein product is CASSLVRDPINEQFF. This rearrangement joins TRBV12-3 or TRBV12-4 to TRBJ2-1; D might be TRBD1 or TRBD2, each matching 5 bases. This CDR3 is built from 15 residues. Trimming removed 1 base at V and 7 bases at J, with 14 bases between.

This clonotype was counted at least ten times. This sequence joins TRBV29-1 and TRBJ2-7; 8 bases fit TRBD2. The CDR3 is 16 residues long. Germline assignment: CDR1 SQVTM and CDR2 ANQGSEA. Trimming cost V 4 bases and J 0 bases; bases outside gene matches: 11. The DNA of the CDR3 is TGCAGCGTTGTGGATGGCGGGAGGCAGAGCTCCTACGAGCAGTACTTC. Translated: CSVVDGGRQSSYEQYF.

This clonotype was observed a handful of times. The chain is built from TRBV5-6 and TRBJ1-6, with TRBD1 identical over 8 bases. The V gene's germline CDR1 is SGHDT and CDR2 YYEEEE. This CDR3 spans 13 amino acids. J gave up 10 bases and V 5 bases, and 5 bases lay outside the gene matches. CDR3 loop: CASSPTGDSPLHF. CDR3 bases: TGTGCCAGCAGTCCGACAGGGGACTCACCCCTCCACTTT.

As to this clonotype: A much larger clone differs by one base, so this may be a read error. V and J are TRBV2 and TRBJ2-1, with 9 bases that match TRBD2. CDR1 and CDR2 from the germline V gene are SNHLY and FYNNEI. The CDR3 runs to 16 residues. CDR3 bases: TGTGCCGGCAGCGAAACAGGACTAGCGACCTACAATGAGCAGTTCTTC. It is translated as CAGSETGLATYNEQFF.